These 11 T cell receptor beta chains originate from one sample sequenced in a study of cytomegalovirus exposure and HLA in healthy donors. TCRdb's table, derived via immunoSEQ multiplex PCR, lists solely in-frame clones and lacks some. In the table there are 110,000 to 150,000 clones, approximately 90% of which are singletons. Sequencing was carried out using PBMCs. Receptor source: a man younger than 30 in good health and CMV-seronegative.

The chain uses TRBV30 and TRBJ2-7, with TRBD2 matching 8 bases. V lost 0 bases and J lost 5; bases outside the gene matches: 12. The CDR3 loop spans 16 amino acids. CDR1 and CDR2 from the germline V gene are GTSNPN and SVGIG (reference sequence). CDR3 residues: CAWSVPFGSGGNEQYF. The CDR3 coding sequence is TGTGCCTGGAGTGTTCCCTTCGGGAGCGGGGGCAACGAGCAGTACTTC.

The chain employs TRBV29-1 and TRBJ1-3; maybe TRBD1 (5 bases). This CDR3 contains 16 residues. V dropped 1 base and J dropped 0 bases, with 13 bases sitting between them. Germline V gives CDR1 SQVTM, CDR2 ANQGSEA. This CDR3 reads CSVEAKGDSSGNTIYF. The CDR3 coding sequence is TGCAGCGTTGAAGCTAAGGGTGACAGCTCTGGAAACACCATATATTTT.

The chain carries TRBV7-6 and TRBJ2-1, with TRBD2 matching 9 bases. This CDR3 has 17 amino acids. V lost 1 base and J lost 4; bases outside the gene matches: 8. Germline CDR1 reads SGHVS; CDR2 reads FNYEAQ. The CDR3 sequence: CASSLEGASGKYNEQFF. In DNA form, the CDR3 reads TGTGCCAGCAGCTTAGAGGGTGCTAGCGGGAAGTACAATGAGCAGTTCTTC.

The rearrangement uses TRBV2 and TRBJ2-7; the D gene is possibly TRBD1 (6 bases). CDR1 is SNHLY and CDR2 is FYNNEI in the germline V gene. This CDR3 is built from 15 residues. The V and J ends lost 5 bases and 7 bases respectively, with 21 bases between them. The CDR3 loop is CASSYPTAGQGEQYF. The DNA of the CDR3 is TGTGCCAGCAGTTACCCGACGGCCGGTCAGGGGGAGCAGTACTTC.

This clone was observed a few times. CDR3 sequence reads: CSATGASGPQRYNEQFF. CDR3 DNA sequence: TGCAGCGCTACCGGGGCTAGCGGCCCCCAGCGCTACAATGAGCAGTTCTTC. The chain combines TRBV29-1 with TRBJ2-1; 7 bases align to TRBD2. Germline CDR1 is SQVTM and CDR2 is ANQGSEA. The CDR3 extends over 17 amino acids. Trimming removed 7 bases from V and 3 bases from J; junction bases left unmatched: 18.

The chain uses TRBV9 and TRBJ2-3; the match to TRBD1 covers 9 bases. The CDR3 covers 15 residues. J gave up 0 bases and V 4 bases, and 3 bases lay outside the gene matches. The germline V gene has CDR1 SGDLS and CDR2 YYNGEE. The CDR3 sequence: CASSTGQGSTDTQYF. DNA for the CDR3: TGTGCCAGCAGCACCGGACAGGGGAGCACAGATACGCAGTATTTT.

The genes are TRBV9 and TRBJ1-5; maybe TRBD1 (5 bases). CDR1 and CDR2 from the germline V gene are SGDLS and YYNGEE. Trimming took off 0 bases at V and 6 bases at J, with 13 bases between the two ends. This CDR3 contains 15 residues. In DNA form, the CDR3 reads TGTGCCAGCAGCGTAGATGGACATTCATCTCAGCCCCAGCATTTT. The encoded protein is CASSVDGHSSQPQHF.

V is TRBV10-3 and J is TRBJ2-2; 8 positions agree with TRBD1. Trimming at V came to 8 bases and at J to 5 bases, leaving 7 bases not matched to a gene. Germline V gene data show CDR1 as ENHRY and CDR2 as SYGVKD. The CDR3 length is 14 residues. The CDR3 sequence: CAISGRGQTGELFF. CDR3 coding DNA: TGTGCCATCTCAGGCAGGGGGCAGACCGGGGAGCTGTTTTTT.

The chain joins TRBV2 to TRBJ2-7; TRBD1 is a possible D gene (7 bases). Per the germline V gene, CDR1 is SNHLY and CDR2 is FYNNEI. The CDR3 is made up of 15 amino acids. V lost 6 bases and J lost 3, with 18 bases in between. CDR3 protein: CASRDMAGQYYEQYF. The CDR3 nucleotides read TGTGCCAGCAGAGACATGGCGGGACAGTACTACGAGCAGTACTTC. The entire variable domain, with the rest obtained from reference TRBV2 and TRBJ2-7, is as follows: EPEVTQTPSHQVTQMGQEVILRCVPISNHLYFYWYRQILGQKVEFLVSFYNNEISEKSEIFDDQFSVERPDGSNFTLKIRSTKLEDSAMYFCASRDMAGQYYEQYFGPGTRLTVT.

This clone occurred once. The chain employs TRBV7-6 and TRBJ2-2, with 7 bases that match TRBD2. The V gene end was trimmed by 2 bases and the J gene end by 3 bases; junction bases not matched to a gene: 3. Looked up from germline, CDR1 is SGHVS and CDR2 is FNYEAQ. The CDR3 consists of 15 residues. The chain's CDR3 is CASSLKGRDTGELFF. As DNA, the CDR3 is TGTGCCAGCAGCTTAAAGGGGAGGGACACCGGGGAGCTGTTTTTT.

This sequence joins TRBV5-1 and TRBJ1-1; 7 nucleotides align to TRBD1. CDR3 size: 16 residues. V lost 4 bases and J lost 10; bases outside the gene matches: 19. Germline V lookup: CDR1 SGHRS, CDR2 YFSETQ. The CDR3, as DNA: TGCGCCAGCAGCCCCCCATCAGGAGCGGACAGGAGCCTAGCTTTCTTT. The encoded protein is CASSPPSGADRSLAFF.